The clone carrying this TCR beta chain has a handful of counts. The antigen remains undetermined. The data belong to a study of T cells in Graves' hyperthyroidism and ophthalmopathy. General study results and limits: Progression to ophthalmopathy was predicted a median of roughly seven months early. Among clonotypes expanded in thyroid above 0.001, most were also found in blood.

Using approximately 10 ml of fresh peripheral blood, PBMCs were prepared. V lost 5 bases and J lost 7; bases outside the gene matches: 9. Germline V gives CDR1 SEHNR, CDR2 FQNEAQ (reference sequence). This CDR3 contains 16 residues. TCR beta CDR3 regions were amplified from RNA transcripts. Researchers ran a first-round RT-PCR on the TCR CDR3 using the HTBI primer set. TCRdb ran MiXCR on the multiplex PCR reads and lists one entry per CDR3 protein. The sample lists roughly 550,000 distinct CDR3 sequences, 15% to 20% occurring once. V and J are TRBV7-9 and TRBJ2-1; 12 nucleotides agree with TRBD2. Source material: blood. This TCR was sampled from a woman aged 25 to 39 with Graves' ophthalmopathy. CDR3 in DNA: TGTGCCAGCAGCCCTCCGACTAGCGGGAGTTTGAATGAGCAGTTCTTC. Translated, it gives CASSPPTSGSLNEQFF.